This is a list of T cell receptor beta chains from one sample in a study of human T cells and chemical hapten exposure. TCRdb used MiXCR to reprocess the RACE reads, holding one entry per CDR3 protein. The profile shows around 67,000 distinct CDR3 sequences, 8.5% of them singletons. This sample comprised whole blood, obtained in connection with sensitization to the hapten diphenylcyclopropenone (DPC). The source of these receptors is a woman aged 45-59 years with alopecia areata. Some clones in this sample may be carry-over from other donors' samples. Both conserved end residues are part of each CDR3. The D gene is left open where the match is weak. Where a row states a size, it is once, few, many or the class of an expanded clone; other rows omit it.

D: TRBD2; size: -; V: TRBV5-6; J: TRBJ2-3; DNA: TGTGCCAGCAGCTTGGGACTAGCGGGGAAAATTGGCACAGATACGCAGTATTTT; CDR3: CASSLGLAGKIGTDTQYF
D: -; size: many; V: TRBV24-1; J: TRBJ2-1; DNA: TGTGCCACCAGTGGGGTGAGCCAGCCCTACAATGAGCAGTTCTTC; CDR3: CATSGVSQPYNEQFF
D: -; size: -; V: TRBV7-3; J: TRBJ2-1; DNA: TGTGCCAGCAGCCGAAAGACCGGGACATTCAACAATGAGCAGTTCTTC; CDR3: CASSRKTGTFNNEQFF
D: -; size: -; V: TRBV28; J: TRBJ1-6; DNA: TGTGCCAGCAGGGACCATAACGCGGGTTCACCCCTCCACTTT; CDR3: CASRDHNAGSPLHF
D: -; size: -; V: TRBV11-2; J: TRBJ1-5; DNA: TGTGCCAGCAGCTTCGTTCCTTGGCAGCCCCAGCATTTT; CDR3: CASSFVPWQPQHF
D: -; size: many; V: TRBV6-4; J: TRBJ1-1; DNA: TGTGCCAGCAGTGACTCTGGGCAGGGAACTGAAGCTTTCTTT; CDR3: CASSDSGQGTEAFF
D: -; size: -; V: TRBV4-3; J: TRBJ2-1; DNA: TGCGCCAGCAGCCAAGATCAGGATGGTTGGGATGGGCAGTTCTTC; CDR3: CASSQDQDGWDGQFF
D: -; size: many; V: TRBV29-1; J: TRBJ1-1; DNA: TGCAGCGCCGGTCGAGGTCCGGGAGCTGAAGCTTTCTTT; CDR3: CSAGRGPGAEAFF
D: -; size: -; V: TRBV10-3; J: TRBJ2-5; DNA: TGTGCCATCAGTGAAGTCGCTGTCGGAGAGACCCAGTACTTC; CDR3: CAISEVAVGETQYF
D: -; size: many; V: TRBV28; J: TRBJ1-1; DNA: TGTGCCAGCGTTAAGTGGGCTGAAGCTTTCTTT; CDR3: CASVKWAEAFF
D: -; size: -; V: TRBV6-5; J: TRBJ1-2; DNA: TGTGCCAGCACAAGGGACGGCTACGCTGGCTACACCTTC; CDR3: CASTRDGYAGYTF
D: TRBD2; size: few; V: TRBV28; J: TRBJ2-7; DNA: TGTGCCAGCAGTTTCCGCGGGAGCACCGCCTACGAGCAGTACTTC; CDR3: CASSFRGSTAYEQYF
D: TRBD1; size: few; V: TRBV7-2; J: TRBJ1-1; DNA: TGTGCCAGCAGCTCCCGGGACAGACCAGAGGGGGCTTTCTTT; CDR3: CASSSRDRPEGAFF
D: -; size: -; V: TRBV12-3/TRBV12-4; J: TRBJ2-1; DNA: TGTGCCAGCAGTTTATCCTCCTACAATGAGCAGTTCTTC; CDR3: CASSLSSYNEQFF
D: TRBD1; size: few; V: TRBV9; J: TRBJ1-2; DNA: TGTGCCAGCAGCGAGGGACAGGGTGGTAACTATGGCTACACCTTC; CDR3: CASSEGQGGNYGYTF
D: -; size: -; V: TRBV7-2; J: TRBJ2-7; DNA: TGTGCCAGCAGCTTAGATCGAGGGGGCTACGAGCAGTACTTC; CDR3: CASSLDRGGYEQYF
D: -; size: many; V: TRBV6-6; J: TRBJ1-2; DNA: TGTGCCAGCAGAAGCGGGGGGATATATGGCTACACCTTC; CDR3: CASRSGGIYGYTF
D: -; size: few; V: TRBV5-1; J: TRBJ1-1; DNA: TGCGCCAGCAGAGCCACCGGGGCTGAGGGAACTGAAGCTTTCTTT; CDR3: CASRATGAEGTEAFF
D: TRBD2; size: few; V: TRBV6-2/TRBV6-3; J: TRBJ2-7; DNA: TGTGCCAGCAGTTCCGGACTAGCGGGAGTACGTGGGTACGAGCAGTACTTC; CDR3: CASSSGLAGVRGYEQYF
D: -; size: -; V: TRBV6-5; J: TRBJ1-4; DNA: TGTGCCAGCAGTTACTCTTGGGGGTTAGGGGAAAAACTGTTTTTT; CDR3: CASSYSWGLGEKLFF
D: -; size: many; V: TRBV5-4; J: TRBJ1-2; DNA: TGTGCCAGCAGCTTGCCGACAGACAATCCCTATGGCTACACCTTC; CDR3: CASSLPTDNPYGYTF
D: TRBD2; size: many; V: TRBV28; J: TRBJ2-7; DNA: TGTGCCAGCGGTTCAGCGGGAGGGGACGAGCAGTACTTC; CDR3: CASGSAGGDEQYF
D: -; size: many; V: TRBV11-2; J: TRBJ2-3; DNA: TGTGCCAGCAAAGTTGCCCAGGTAGACACAGATACGCAGTATTTT; CDR3: CASKVAQVDTDTQYF
D: TRBD1; size: many; V: TRBV6-4; J: TRBJ2-2; DNA: TGTGCCAGTAGACAGGGAATGGCCGGGGAGCTGTTTTTT; CDR3: CASRQGMAGELFF
D: TRBD2; size: many; V: TRBV20-1; J: TRBJ2-3; DNA: TGCAGTGCTTTTGGACTAGCGGGGAACACAGATACGCAGTATTTT; CDR3: CSAFGLAGNTDTQYF
D: -; size: many; V: TRBV28; J: TRBJ2-5; DNA: TGTGCCAGCAGTTCTTACAGTGATCAAGAGACCCAGTACTTC; CDR3: CASSSYSDQETQYF
D: -; size: -; V: TRBV10-3; J: TRBJ1-1; DNA: TGTGCCATCAGTGTCGAGGGGAACACTGAAGCTTTCTTT; CDR3: CAISVEGNTEAFF
D: TRBD2; size: few; V: TRBV24-1; J: TRBJ2-1; DNA: TGTGCCCCACCGTATAGCGGGAGGGCCAAGTATGAGCAGTTCTTC; CDR3: CAPPYSGRAKYEQFF
D: -; size: -; V: TRBV28; J: TRBJ2-5; DNA: TGTGCCAGCAGTTTATCCAGTCAGTACCAAGAGACCCAGTACTTC; CDR3: CASSLSSQYQETQYF
D: TRBD2; size: many; V: TRBV27; J: TRBJ2-3; DNA: TGTGCCAGCAGTTTACGGGCGGGAGGTACAGATACGCAGTATTTT; CDR3: CASSLRAGGTDTQYF
D: TRBD1; size: few; V: TRBV10-3; J: TRBJ2-7; DNA: TGTGCCTCGGGACAGAGCTCCTACGAGCAGTACTTC; CDR3: CASGQSSYEQYF
D: TRBD1; size: many; V: TRBV5-1; J: TRBJ1-1; DNA: TGCGCCAGCAGCGATACAGGGGGCACTACTGAAGCTTTCTTT; CDR3: CASSDTGGTTEAFF
D: TRBD1; size: many; V: TRBV20-1; J: TRBJ1-1; DNA: TGCAGTGCTAGAGCGCTGGGGGACAGGATTTTCTTT; CDR3: CSARALGDRIFF
D: -; size: -; V: TRBV6-1; J: TRBJ2-5; DNA: TGTGCCAGCAGTGAAGGGGTGGCGGAGACCCAGTACTTC; CDR3: CASSEGVAETQYF
D: -; size: -; V: TRBV20-1; J: TRBJ1-6; DNA: TGCAGTGCTAGACCGAGGGGCAGGGGATTAAATTCACCCCTCCACTTT; CDR3: CSARPRGRGLNSPLHF
D: -; size: many; V: TRBV21-1; J: TRBJ2-7; DNA: TGTGCCAGCAGCAAAGCGTGCCGGAACTCCTACGAGCAGTACTTC; CDR3: CASSKACRNSYEQYF
D: -; size: -; V: TRBV27; J: TRBJ1-1; DNA: TGTGCCAGCAGGGCAGCAGGGGACACTGAAGCTTTCTTT; CDR3: CASRAAGDTEAFF
D: TRBD1; size: few; V: TRBV18; J: TRBJ1-1; DNA: TGTGCCAGCTCACCACCGACAGGGGGTGAGACTTTCTTT; CDR3: CASSPPTGGETFF